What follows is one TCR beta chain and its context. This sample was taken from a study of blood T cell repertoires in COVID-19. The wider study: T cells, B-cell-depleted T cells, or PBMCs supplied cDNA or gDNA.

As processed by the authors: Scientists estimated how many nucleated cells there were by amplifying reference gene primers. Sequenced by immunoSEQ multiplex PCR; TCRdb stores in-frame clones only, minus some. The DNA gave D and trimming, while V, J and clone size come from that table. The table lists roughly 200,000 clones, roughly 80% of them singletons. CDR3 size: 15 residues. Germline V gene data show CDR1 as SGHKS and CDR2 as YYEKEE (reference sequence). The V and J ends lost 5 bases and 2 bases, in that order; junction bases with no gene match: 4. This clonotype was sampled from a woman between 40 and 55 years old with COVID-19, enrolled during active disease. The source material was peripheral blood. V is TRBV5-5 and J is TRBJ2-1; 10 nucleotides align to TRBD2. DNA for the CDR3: TGTGCCAGCAGGCCAGCGGGAGGGCCCTACAATGAGCAGTTCTTC. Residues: CASRPAGGPYNEQFF.